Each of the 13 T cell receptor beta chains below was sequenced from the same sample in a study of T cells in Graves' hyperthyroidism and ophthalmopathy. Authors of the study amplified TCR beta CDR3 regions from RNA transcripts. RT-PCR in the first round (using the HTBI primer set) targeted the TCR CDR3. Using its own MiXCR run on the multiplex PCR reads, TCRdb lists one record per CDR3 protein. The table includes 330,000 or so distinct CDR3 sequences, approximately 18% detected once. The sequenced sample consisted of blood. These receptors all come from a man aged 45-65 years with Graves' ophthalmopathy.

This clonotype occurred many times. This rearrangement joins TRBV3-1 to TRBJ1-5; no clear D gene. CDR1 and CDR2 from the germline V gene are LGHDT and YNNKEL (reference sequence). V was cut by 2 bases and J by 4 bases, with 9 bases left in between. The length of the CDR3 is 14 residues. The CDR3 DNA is TGTGCCAGCAGCCAATCAACAAAAAATCAGCCCCAGCATTTT. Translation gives CASSQSTKNQPQHF. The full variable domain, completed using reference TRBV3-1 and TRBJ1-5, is DTAVSQTPKYLVTQMGNDKSIKCEQNLGHDTMYWYKQDSKKFLKIMFSYNNKELIINETVPNRFSPKSPDKAHLNLHINSLELGDSAVYFCASSQSTKNQPQHFGDGTRLSIL.

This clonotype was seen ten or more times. CDR3 nucleotides: TGTGCCTGGGGGGTGGCAAATGAGCAGTTCTTC. Protein: CAWGVANEQFF. The V call is TRBV30, the J call TRBJ2-1; the D is unclear. The germline V gene encodes CDR1 GTSNPN and CDR2 SVGIG (reference sequence). The CDR3 is 11 amino acids. V gave up 5 bases and J gave up 7 bases, with 9 bases separating them. The full variable domain, rest sourced from reference TRBV30 and TRBJ2-1, is SQTIHQWPATLVQPVGSPLSLECTVEGTSNPNLYWYRQAAGRGLQLLFYSVGIGQISSEVPQNLSASRPQDRQFILSSKKLLLSDSGFYLCAWGVANEQFFGPGTRLTVL.

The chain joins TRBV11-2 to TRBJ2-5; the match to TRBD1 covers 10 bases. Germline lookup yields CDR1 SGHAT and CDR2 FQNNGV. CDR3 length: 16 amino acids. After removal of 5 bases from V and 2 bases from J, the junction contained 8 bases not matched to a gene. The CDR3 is CASSQSDRGLQETQYF. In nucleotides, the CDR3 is TGTGCCAGCAGCCAATCCGACAGGGGGCTACAAGAGACCCAGTACTTC.

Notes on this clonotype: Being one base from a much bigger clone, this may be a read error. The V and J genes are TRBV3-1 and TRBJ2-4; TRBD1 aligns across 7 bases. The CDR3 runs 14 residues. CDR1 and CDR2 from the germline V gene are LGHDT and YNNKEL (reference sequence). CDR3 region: CASSPPGQLNIRYF. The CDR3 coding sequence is TGTGCCAGCAGCCCACCGGGACAGCTAAACATTCGGTACTTC. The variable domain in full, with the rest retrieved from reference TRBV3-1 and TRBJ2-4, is DTAVSQTPKYLVTQMGNDKSIKCEQNLGHDTMYWYKQDSKKFLKIMFSYNNKELIINETVPNRFSPKSPDKAHLNLHINSLELGDSAVYFCASSPPGQLNIRYFGAGTRLSVL.

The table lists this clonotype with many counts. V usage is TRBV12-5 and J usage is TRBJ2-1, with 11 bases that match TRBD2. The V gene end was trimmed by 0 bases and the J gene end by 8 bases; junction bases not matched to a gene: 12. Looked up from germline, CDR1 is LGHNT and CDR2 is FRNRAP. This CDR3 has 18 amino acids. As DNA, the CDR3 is TGTGCTAGTGGTTTGGTACTTGGGGCTAGCGGGAGGAAGGATGAGCAGTTCTTC. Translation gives CASGLVLGASGRKDEQFF.

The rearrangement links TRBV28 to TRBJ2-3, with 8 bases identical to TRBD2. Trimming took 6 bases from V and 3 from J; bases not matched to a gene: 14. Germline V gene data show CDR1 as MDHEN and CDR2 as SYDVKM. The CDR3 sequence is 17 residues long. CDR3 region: CASSSFGAGVRTDTQYF. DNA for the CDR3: TGTGCCAGCAGCTCGTTCGGAGCGGGAGTCAGAACAGATACGCAGTATTTT. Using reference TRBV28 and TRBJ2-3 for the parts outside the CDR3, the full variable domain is DVKVTQSSRYLVKRTGEKVFLECVQDMDHENMFWYRQDPGLGLRLIYFSYDVKMKEKGDIPEGYSVSREKKERFSLILESASTNQTSMYLCASSSFGAGVRTDTQYFGPGTRLTVL.

The CDR3 region has the DNA TGTGCCAGTAGTGCCCGCCGGGACCCGCAAACCGAGCAGTACTTC. Protein: CASSARRDPQTEQYF. The chain is built from TRBV19 and TRBJ2-7; possibly TRBD1 or TRBD2 for D (5 bases each). The CDR3 contains 15 residues. Germline assignment: CDR1 LNHDA and CDR2 SQIVND (reference sequence). V gave up 5 bases and J gave up 6 bases, with 20 bases separating them. Together with reference TRBV19 and TRBJ2-7, the CDR3 gives the full variable domain: DGGITQSPKYLFRKEGQNVTLSCEQNLNHDAMYWYRQDPGQGLRLIYYSQIVNDFQKGDIAEGYSVSREKKESFPLTVTSAQKNPTAFYLCASSARRDPQTEQYFGPGTRLTVT.

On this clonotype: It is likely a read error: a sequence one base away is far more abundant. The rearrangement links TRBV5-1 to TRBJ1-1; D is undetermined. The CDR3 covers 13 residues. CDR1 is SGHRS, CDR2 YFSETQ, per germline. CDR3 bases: TGCGCCAGCAGCTTGGCGGAGAACACTGGAGCTTTCTTT. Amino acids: CASSLAENTGAFF. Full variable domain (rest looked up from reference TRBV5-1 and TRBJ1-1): KAGVTQTPRYLIKTRGQQVTLSCSPISGHRSVSWYQQTPGQGLQFLFEYFSETQRNKGNFPGRFSGRQFSNSRSEMNVSTLELGDSALYLCASSLAENTGAFFGQGTRLTVV.

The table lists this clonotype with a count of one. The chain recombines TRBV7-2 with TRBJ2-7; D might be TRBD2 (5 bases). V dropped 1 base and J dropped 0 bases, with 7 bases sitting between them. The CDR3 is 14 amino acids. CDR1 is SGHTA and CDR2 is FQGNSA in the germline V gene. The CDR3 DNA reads TGTGCCAGCAGCTTAGAAGCGGTCTCCTACGAGCAGTACTTC. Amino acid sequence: CASSLEAVSYEQYF. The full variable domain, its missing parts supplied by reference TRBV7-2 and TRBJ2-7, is GAGVSQSPSNKVTEKGKDVELRCDPISGHTALYWYRQSLGQGLEFLIYFQGNSAPDKSGLPSDRFSAERTGGSVSTLTIQRTQQEDSAVYLCASSLEAVSYEQYFGPGTRLTVT.

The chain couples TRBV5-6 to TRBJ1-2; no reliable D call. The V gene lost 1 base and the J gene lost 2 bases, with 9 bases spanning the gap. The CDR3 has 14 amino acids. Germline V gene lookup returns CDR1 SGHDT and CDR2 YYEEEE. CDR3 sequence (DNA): TGTGCCAGCAGCTTGTTGTCAGTGAACTATGGCTACACCTTC. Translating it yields CASSLLSVNYGYTF.

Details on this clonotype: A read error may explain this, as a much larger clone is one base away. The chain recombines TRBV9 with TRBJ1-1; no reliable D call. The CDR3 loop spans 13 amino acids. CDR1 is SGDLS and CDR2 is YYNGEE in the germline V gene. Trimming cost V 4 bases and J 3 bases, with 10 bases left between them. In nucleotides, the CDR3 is TGTGCCAGCAGCCGAGGGTGGGACACTGAAGCTTTCTTT. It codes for CASSRGWDTEAFF. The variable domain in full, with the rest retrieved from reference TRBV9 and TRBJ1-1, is DSGVTQTPKHLITATGQRVTLRCSPRSGDLSVYWYQQSLDQGLQFLIQYYNGEERAKGNILERFSAQQFPDLHSELNLSSLELGDSALYFCASSRGWDTEAFFGQGTRLTVV.

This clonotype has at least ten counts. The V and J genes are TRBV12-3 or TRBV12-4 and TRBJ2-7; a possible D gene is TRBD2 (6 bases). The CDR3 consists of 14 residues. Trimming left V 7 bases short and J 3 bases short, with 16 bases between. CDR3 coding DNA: TGTGCCAGCACCGGGGGAGCTACGGGCTACGAGCAGTACTTC. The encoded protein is CASTGGATGYEQYF.

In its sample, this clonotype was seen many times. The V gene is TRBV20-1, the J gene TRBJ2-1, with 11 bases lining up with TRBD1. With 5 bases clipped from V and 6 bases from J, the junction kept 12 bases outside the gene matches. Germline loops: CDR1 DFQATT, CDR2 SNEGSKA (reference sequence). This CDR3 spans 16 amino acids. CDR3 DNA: TGCAGTGCTGAGAAGCAGGGACAGGGGGTTTCCAATGAGCAGTTCTTC. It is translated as CSAEKQGQGVSNEQFF.